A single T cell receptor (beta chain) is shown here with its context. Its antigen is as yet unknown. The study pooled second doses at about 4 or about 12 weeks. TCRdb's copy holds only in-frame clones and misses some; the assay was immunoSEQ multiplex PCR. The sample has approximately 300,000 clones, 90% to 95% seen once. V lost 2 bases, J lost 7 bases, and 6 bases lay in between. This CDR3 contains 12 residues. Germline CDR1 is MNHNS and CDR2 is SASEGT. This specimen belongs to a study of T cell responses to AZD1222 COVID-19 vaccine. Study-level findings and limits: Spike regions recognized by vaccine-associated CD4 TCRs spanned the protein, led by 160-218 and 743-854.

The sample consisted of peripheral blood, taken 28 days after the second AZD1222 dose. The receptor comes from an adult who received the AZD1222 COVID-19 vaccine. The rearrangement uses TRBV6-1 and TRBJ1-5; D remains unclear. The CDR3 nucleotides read TGTGCCAGCAGTGAACTCTTACAGCCCCAGCATTTT. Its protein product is CASSELLQPQHF.